This paragraph covers one T cell receptor beta chain sequence. As yet, its antigen is unknown. Heparinised blood was drawn once per donor, averaging roughly 120 mL. CD45RO/CCR7/CD25/CD127/CD95/CD27 sorting isolated CD4+ naive, central memory, regulatory and stem cell-like memory cells. Germline trimming cut 3 bases from V and 0 bases from J; bases unmatched to any gene: 5. This CDR3 has 15 amino acids. Per germline, CDR1 KGHSH and CDR2 LQKENI. The record originates from a study of beta chain features in type 1 diabetes. Study findings and constraints: People with Type 1 diabetes carried modestly yet significantly shorter TCRB CDR3s in all four CD4+ subsets. A possible short-template PCR bias applies equally to patients and controls.

The study reverse transcribed the entire isolated RNA, so it sequenced expressed TCRB transcripts. The data were produced by immunoSEQ multiplex PCR, yet TCRdb's version contains in-frame clones alone and is incomplete. The sample consists of fewer than 300,000 clones, roughly a tenth of them appearing once. The receptor's source is a man aged 25 to 40 with type 1 diabetes. The rearrangement uses TRBV18 and TRBJ2-7, with 7 nucleotides matching TRBD1. Sample: naive CD4+ T cells from blood. CDR3 sequence (DNA): TGTGCCAGCTCACCTACAGGGGCAAGCTCCTACGAGCAGTACTTC. Translated, it gives CASSPTGASSYEQYF.